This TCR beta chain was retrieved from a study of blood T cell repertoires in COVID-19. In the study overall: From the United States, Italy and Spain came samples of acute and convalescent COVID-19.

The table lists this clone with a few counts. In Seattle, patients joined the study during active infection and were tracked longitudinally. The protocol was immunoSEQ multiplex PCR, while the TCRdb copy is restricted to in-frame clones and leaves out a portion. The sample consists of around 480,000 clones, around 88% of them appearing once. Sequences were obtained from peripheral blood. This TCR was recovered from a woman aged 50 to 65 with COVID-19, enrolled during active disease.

In DNA form, the CDR3 reads TGTGCCAGCAGAATATCTAGCACCGGGGAGCTGTTTTTT. It codes for CASRISSTGELFF. The V call is TRBV2, the J call TRBJ2-2; D uncertain. Germline lookup yields CDR1 SNHLY and CDR2 FYNNEI. CDR3 length: 13 residues. V lost 6 bases to trimming and J lost 4 bases, with 9 bases between them.